The 15 T cell receptor beta chains below come from one sample, sequenced in a study of cytomegalovirus exposure and HLA in healthy donors. The PCR was carried out with 60 Vbeta primers and 13 Jbeta primers. Measured with immunoSEQ multiplex PCR; TCRdb has only the in-frame clones, and not every one. The profile covers about 160,000 clones, with 60% to 80% appearing a single time and approximately 2.3% taken by the ten largest. The specimen was PBMCs. These receptors were taken from a man aged 50-60 years in good health and CMV-seropositive.

The gene calls are TRBV6-1 and TRBJ1-3, with D possibly being TRBD1 (5 bases). V gave up 1 base and J gave up 1 base, with 11 bases separating them. The length of the CDR3 is 16 residues. The germline CDR1 and CDR2 sequences are MNHNS and SASEGT. CDR3 residues: CASSEDKGNSGNTIYF. DNA of the CDR3: TGTGCCAGCAGTGAAGATAAGGGGAATTCTGGAAACACCATATATTTT.

The DNA of the CDR3 is TGTGCCAGCAGCGACCTAAAGCGGGGAACTTACACAGATACGCAGTATTTT. Translating gives CASSDLKRGTYTDTQYF. V is TRBV7-3 and J is TRBJ2-3; 7 bases agree with TRBD2. J gave up 2 bases and V 5 bases, and 13 bases lay outside the gene matches. CDR3 size: 17 residues. Germline V gives CDR1 SGHTA, CDR2 FQGTGA. Together with reference TRBV7-3 and TRBJ2-3, the CDR3 gives the full variable domain: GAGVSQTPSNKVTEKGKYVELRCDPISGHTALYWYRQSLGQGPEFLIYFQGTGAADDSGLPNDRFFAVRPEGSVSTLKIQRTERGDSAVYLCASSDLKRGTYTDTQYFGPGTRLTVL.

This clone was counted only a few times. This sequence joins TRBV12-5 and TRBJ2-5; no clear D. Germline V gene data show CDR1 as LGHNT and CDR2 as FRNRAP. The CDR3 length is 12 residues. Deletions cut 4 bases from V and 5 bases from J, with 8 bases between. CDR3 sequence reads: CASGSISETQYF. Here the CDR3 DNA reads TGTGCTAGTGGTTCTATTAGTGAGACCCAGTACTTC.

The rearrangement joins TRBV9 to TRBJ1-3; the D gene is possibly TRBD1 (6 bases). Trimming left V 5 bases short and J 0 bases short, with 9 bases between. The CDR3 covers 14 residues. CDR1 is SGDLS and CDR2 is YYNGEE in the germline V gene. The CDR3 loop reads CASRKGDSGNTIYF. The CDR3 bases are TGTGCCAGCAGGAAGGGGGACTCTGGAAACACCATATATTTT.

The chain links TRBV4-1 to TRBJ2-1; TRBD2 agrees at 8 bases. The CDR3 loop spans 15 amino acids. V was pared by 0 bases and J by 4 bases, with 2 bases of the junction left unmatched. Germline lookup yields CDR1 MGHRA and CDR2 YSYEKL. The CDR3 protein is CASSQEAGGYNEQFF. The CDR3, as DNA: TGCGCCAGCAGCCAAGAGGCGGGGGGATACAATGAGCAGTTCTTC.

The chain joins TRBV25-1 to TRBJ1-2; no clear D gene. Germline CDR1 reads MGHDK; CDR2 reads SYGVNS. The CDR3 is made up of 12 amino acids. Trimming pared 6 bases from V and 4 bases from J, leaving 9 bases between. The CDR3 bases are TGTGCCAGCAGGGAGGGTCCCTATGGCTACACCTTC. Translated, it gives CASREGPYGYTF.

J is TRBJ1-1 and V is TRBV9; possibly TRBD1 for D (5 bases). CDR1 and CDR2 (germline): SGDLS, YYNGEE. V was shortened by 4 bases and J by 3 bases, with 16 bases between the two germline ends. The CDR3 consists of 15 residues. CDR3 residues: CASSTWDGGDTEAFF. The CDR3 nucleotides are TGTGCCAGCAGCACCTGGGACGGCGGGGACACTGAAGCTTTCTTT.

The chain combines TRBV15 with TRBJ1-1; TRBD1 is a possible D gene (5 bases). CDR3 size: 15 residues. Germline CDR1 LNHNV, CDR2 YYDKDF (reference sequence). V was pared by 0 bases and J by 1 base, with 9 bases between. CDR3 DNA sequence: TGTGCCACCAGCAGAGAGCGGGGCAGGAACACTGAAGCTTTCTTT. Its protein product is CATSRERGRNTEAFF.

This clone was counted between two and nine times. The chain carries TRBV5-1 and TRBJ2-5, with TRBD1 matching 9 bases. The better agreement between TRBJ2-7 and the DNA end casts doubt on the J call. CDR1 is SGHRS and CDR2 is YFSETQ in the germline V gene. The CDR3 sequence is 14 residues long. In DNA form, the CDR3 reads TGCGCCAGCAGCTTGGGACAGGGGGTCTACGAGCAGTACTTC. Protein sequence: CASSLGQGVYEQYF.

Of note for this clone: The sample holds other DNA sequences that translate to the same CDR3. The chain is built from TRBV5-5 and TRBJ1-3; 7 bases agree with TRBD1. The germline CDR1 and CDR2 sequences are SGHKS and YYEKEE (reference sequence). This CDR3 has 15 residues. Unmatched junction bases numbered 1, after V lost 0 bases and J lost 1 base. The CDR3 bases are TGTGCCAGCAGCTTGGACAGGGGATCTGGAAACACCATATATTTT. Protein product: CASSLDRGSGNTIYF.

This clone turned up a few times. This specimen includes other DNA sequences encoding the same CDR3. This sequence joins TRBV5-1 and TRBJ2-7; tentative D call: TRBD1 (6 bases). V was clipped by 2 bases and J by 4 bases, with 10 bases between them. CDR3 size: 13 residues. CDR1 and CDR2 (germline): SGHRS, YFSETQ. The CDR3 sequence is CASSFLTGYEQYF. In DNA, the CDR3 is TGCGCCAGCAGCTTCCTGACAGGATACGAGCAGTACTTC.

The J gene is TRBJ2-5, the V gene TRBV12-5; D may be TRBD2 (6 bases). V gave up 1 base and J gave up 5 bases, with 17 bases separating them. The CDR3 length is 16 residues. Per germline, CDR1 LGHNT and CDR2 FRNRAP. CDR3 amino acids: CASGLDDKTSQETQYF. Written as DNA, the CDR3 is TGTGCTAGTGGTTTGGATGATAAGACTAGTCAGGAGACCCAGTACTTC.

The chain has TRBV7-2 and TRBJ1-4; tentative D call: TRBD1 (5 bases). CDR3 length: 15 residues. The V gene lost 5 bases and the J gene lost 0 bases, with 10 bases spanning the gap. Germline CDR1 is SGHTA and CDR2 is FQGNSA. The CDR3 DNA follows: TGTGCCAGCAGCGATACAGGCGCAACTAATGAAAAACTGTTTTTT. Protein product: CASSDTGATNEKLFF.

The chain employs TRBV6-5 and TRBJ1-5; D gene uncertain. Germline V CDR1 and CDR2: MNHEY, SVGAGI. The CDR3 contains 15 residues. Trimming stripped 5 bases from V and 5 bases from J, with 16 bases between. CDR3 nucleotides: TGTGCCAGCAGTCCCGTGAGGCCCGTCGATCAGCCCCAGCATTTT. This codes for CASSPVRPVDQPQHF.

Here the CDR3 DNA reads TGTGCCAGTGTGGACTTGTCGAACACCGGGGAGCTGTTTTTT. Amino acids: CASVDLSNTGELFF. The V call is TRBV19, the J call TRBJ2-2, with a tentative D call TRBD2 (5 bases). Per germline, CDR1 LNHDA and CDR2 SQIVND (reference sequence). CDR3 size: 14 residues. With 8 bases removed from V and 0 bases from J, the gap between germline ends came to 10 bases.